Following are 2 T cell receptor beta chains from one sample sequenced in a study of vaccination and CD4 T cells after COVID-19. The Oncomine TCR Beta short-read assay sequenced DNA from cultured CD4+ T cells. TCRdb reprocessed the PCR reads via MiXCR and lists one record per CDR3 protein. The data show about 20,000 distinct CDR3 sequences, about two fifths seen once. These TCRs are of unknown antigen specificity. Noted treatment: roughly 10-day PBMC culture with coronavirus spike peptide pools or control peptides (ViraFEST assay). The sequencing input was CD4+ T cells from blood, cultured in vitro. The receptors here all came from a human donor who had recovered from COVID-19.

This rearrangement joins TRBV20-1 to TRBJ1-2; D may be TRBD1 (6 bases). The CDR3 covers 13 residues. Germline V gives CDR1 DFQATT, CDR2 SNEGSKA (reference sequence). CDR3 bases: TGCAGCGCCGAGTCGGGGGCGACTGATGGCTACACCTTC. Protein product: CSAESGATDGYTF.

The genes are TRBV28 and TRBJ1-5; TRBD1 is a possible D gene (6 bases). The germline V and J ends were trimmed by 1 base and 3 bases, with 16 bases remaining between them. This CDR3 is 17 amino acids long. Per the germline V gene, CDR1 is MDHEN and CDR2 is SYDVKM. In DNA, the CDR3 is TGTGCCAGCAGTTTATTTCTACAGAGGGGGAACAATCAGCCCCAGCATTTT. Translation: CASSLFLQRGNNQPQHF.